Below, 30 T cell receptor beta chains from the same sample are listed, as sequenced in a study of T cells in localized non-small cell lung cancer. The assay was immunoSEQ multiplex PCR, and TCRdb's table has in-frame clones only and misses some. The sample contains under 150,000 clones, approximately 88% of which appear only once. This specimen consisted of peripheral blood, obtained before any cancer treatment. The source of these receptors is a female donor older than 55 with stage I lung adenocarcinoma.

V and J are TRBV9 and TRBJ2-5, with 7 bases lining up with TRBD1. V dropped 0 bases and J dropped 1; count of bases not matched to a gene: 9. The CDR3 covers 17 residues. Germline CDR1 is SGDLS and CDR2 is YYNGEE. In nucleotides, the CDR3 is TGTGCCAGCAGCGTAGATCCACCGGGACAGCTCCAAGAGACCCAGTACTTC. Residues: CASSVDPPGQLQETQYF.

The chain carries TRBV7-3 and TRBJ2-6, with TRBD2 matching 8 bases. The V segment lost 1 base and the J segment 0 bases; nucleotides outside the gene matches: 17. CDR1 SGHTA and CDR2 FQGTGA come from the germline V gene. This CDR3 is 22 amino acids long. The CDR3 sequence: CASSLRSRGQTSDNSGANVLTF. The DNA for the CDR3 is TGTGCCAGCAGCTTAAGGTCCCGGGGGCAGACTAGCGATAACTCTGGGGCCAACGTCCTGACTTTC.

The chain recombines TRBV2 with TRBJ2-7; D tentatively reads TRBD1 or TRBD2 (5 bases each). Trimming took 6 bases from V and 0 from J, leaving 15 bases between them. Germline V gene data show CDR1 as SNHLY and CDR2 as FYNNEI. This CDR3 contains 15 residues. CDR3 residues: CASRIRDLRSYEQYF. In DNA form, the CDR3 reads TGTGCCAGCAGGATCCGGGACCTGCGCTCCTACGAGCAGTACTTC. Full variable domain (rest looked up from reference TRBV2 and TRBJ2-7): EPEVTQTPSHQVTQMGQEVILRCVPISNHLYFYWYRQILGQKVEFLVSFYNNEISEKSEIFDDQFSVERPDGSNFTLKIRSTKLEDSAMYFCASRIRDLRSYEQYFGPGTRLTVT.

The chain carries TRBV7-2 and TRBJ2-5, with 8 bases fitting TRBD2. Trimming took 6 bases from V and 0 from J; bases not matched to a gene: 15. Germline V gives CDR1 SGHTA, CDR2 FQGNSA. The CDR3 runs to 18 residues. The CDR3 protein is CASRRSLIPSGYQETQYF. CDR3 DNA: TGTGCCAGCAGGAGGAGTTTGATCCCTAGCGGGTACCAAGAGACCCAGTACTTC.

Worth noting for this clone: At one of its ends the junction is not consistent with the germline gene, which may arise from a read error. The chain joins TRBV18 to TRBJ2-7; D is perhaps TRBD2 (5 bases). CDR1 KGHSH and CDR2 LQKENI come from the germline V gene. CDR3 size: 13 residues. The CDR3 protein is CASSPRESGEQYF. In DNA, the CDR3 is TGTGCCAGCTCCCCACGCGAGTCGGGGGAGCAGTACTTC. Supplemented by reference TRBV18 and TRBJ2-7, the full variable domain reads NAGVMQNPRHLVRRRGQEARLRCSPMKGHSHVYWYRQLPEEGLKFMVYLQKENIIDESGMPKERFSAEFPKEGPSILRIQQVVRGDSAAYFCASSPRESGEQYFGPGTRLTVT.

The chain recombines TRBV6-6 with TRBJ1-2; no definite D call. CDR1 and CDR2 (germline): MNHNY, SVGAGI (reference sequence). Trimming left V 7 bases short and J 8 bases short, with 11 bases between. The CDR3 has 11 residues. The CDR3 coding sequence is TGTGCCAGCAAGCGTGGTGGGGGCTACACCTTC. Translating gives CASKRGGGYTF.

J is TRBJ2-1 and V is TRBV28, with D uncertain. The V and J ends lost 7 bases and 8 bases respectively, with 9 bases between them. This CDR3 spans 11 amino acids. Germline loops: CDR1 MDHEN, CDR2 SYDVKM. CDR3 sequence: CASKRAHEQFF. The CDR3 DNA reads TGTGCCAGCAAACGTGCCCATGAGCAGTTCTTC.

A word on this clone: This sample includes further DNA sequences coding for the same CDR3. V usage is TRBV28 and J usage is TRBJ2-1; D uncertain. There are 11 residues in the CDR3. Trimming removed 3 bases at V and 7 bases at J, with 4 bases between. Germline CDR1 is MDHEN and CDR2 is SYDVKM. The CDR3 coding sequence is TGTGCCAGCAGTTTGCGGAATGAGCAGTTCTTC. Translating gives CASSLRNEQFF.

CDR3 sequence reads: CASAMGGFRDEQFF. CDR3 DNA sequence: TGCGCCAGCGCTATGGGTGGGTTTAGGGATGAGCAGTTCTTC. V usage is TRBV5-1 and J usage is TRBJ2-1; D is ambiguous. The CDR3 is made up of 14 amino acids. V lost 7 bases and J lost 8, with 19 bases in between. Germline values: CDR1 SGHRS, CDR2 YFSETQ.

The chain uses TRBV7-8 and TRBJ2-7, with D possibly called TRBD1 or TRBD2 (5 bases each). V lost 6 bases, J lost 2 bases, and 20 bases lay in between. From germline, CDR1 is SGHVS and CDR2 FQNEAQ. The CDR3 loop spans 16 amino acids. The CDR3 DNA follows: TGTGCCAGCAGTTTTACACGGGACCCCAGTCCCTACGAGCAGTACTTC. This codes for CASSFTRDPSPYEQYF.

The chain has TRBV5-4 and TRBJ2-1, with 14 bases fitting TRBD2. Per germline, CDR1 SGHNT and CDR2 YYREEE (reference sequence). CDR3 length equals 15 residues. V shed 4 bases, J shed 7 bases, and the junction held 4 bases outside the gene matches. Here the CDR3 DNA reads TGTGCCAGCAGCCAGACTAGCGGGAGGGAGAATGAGCAGTTCTTC. Protein sequence: CASSQTSGRENEQFF.

Details on this clone: The junction departs from germline at one end; a sequencing error may be responsible. The chain recombines TRBV15 with TRBJ2-2; D uncertain. The CDR3 extends over 14 amino acids. CDR1 is LNHNV and CDR2 is YYDKDF in the germline V gene (reference sequence). The CDR3 protein is CATSGETYTGELFF. CDR3 sequence (DNA): TGTGCCACCAGCGGAGAAACTTACACCGGGGAGCTGTTTTTT.

J is TRBJ2-1 and V is TRBV19, with no clear D. Trimming removed 5 bases from V and 5 bases from J, with 10 bases in between. Germline V gene data show CDR1 as LNHDA and CDR2 as SQIVND (reference sequence). CDR3 length equals 13 residues. CDR3 DNA: TGTGCCAGTAGTGGTTTGGTGCACAATGAGCAGTTCTTC. It yields the protein CASSGLVHNEQFF.

The rearrangement links TRBV28 to TRBJ1-1; 7 bases align to TRBD1. The CDR3 is 15 amino acids. Germline V gives CDR1 MDHEN, CDR2 SYDVKM. Trimming at V came to 6 bases and at J to 1 base, leaving 8 bases not matched to a gene. The DNA of the CDR3 is TGTGCCAGCAGCCTTCGGGACAGACCGAACACTGAAGCTTTCTTT. Its protein product is CASSLRDRPNTEAFF.

The chain combines TRBV5-1 with TRBJ2-2; D unclear. CDR1 and CDR2 (germline): SGHRS, YFSETQ. Trimming removed 0 bases from V and 1 base from J, with 4 bases in between. The CDR3 runs 14 residues. CDR3 sequence (DNA): TGCGCCAGCAGCTTGGGGGAGAACACCGGGGAGCTGTTTTTT. It yields the protein CASSLGENTGELFF.

The rearrangement joins TRBV6-6 to TRBJ1-4; no reliable D call. This CDR3 spans 13 amino acids. V shed 11 bases and J shed 7 bases, with 17 bases lying between them. Per germline, CDR1 MNHNY and CDR2 SVGAGI (reference sequence). The CDR3 coding sequence is TGTGCCCAAAGTTCAAGCCAATCTGAAAAACTGTTTTTT. Translated, it gives CAQSSSQSEKLFF.

This chain joins TRBV6-5 and TRBJ2-7; 10 bases map to TRBD1. The germline gives CDR1 MNHEY, CDR2 SVGAGI. The CDR3 covers 15 residues. V trimming: 6 bases; J trimming: 2 bases; junction bases outside the gene matches: 7. The CDR3 is CASSYRDRGAYEQYF. As DNA, the CDR3 is TGTGCCAGCAGCTACCGGGACAGGGGAGCCTACGAGCAGTACTTC.

The rearrangement uses TRBV6-1 and TRBJ1-2, with no clear D. CDR1 is MNHNS, CDR2 SASEGT, per germline. This CDR3 is 14 amino acids long. Between the trimmed V and J ends, which lost 2 bases and 8 bases, there was a span of 15 bases. CDR3 protein: CASSESVRPKGYTF. DNA for the CDR3: TGTGCCAGCAGTGAATCTGTAAGACCGAAGGGCTACACCTTC.

V and J are TRBV11-3 and TRBJ2-1, with 9 bases lining up with TRBD2. CDR1 is SGHNT, CDR2 YENEEA, per germline. The CDR3 is 16 residues long. Trimming took 1 base from V and 7 from J; bases not matched to a gene: 8. The DNA for the CDR3 is TGTGCCAGCAGCTTAGCCCTTAGCGGGAGTAAGAATGAGCAGTTCTTC. Its protein product is CASSLALSGSKNEQFF.

The genes are TRBV29-1 and TRBJ2-1, with TRBD1 matching over 7 bases. Germline CDR1 reads SQVTM; CDR2 reads ANQGSEA. CDR3 length: 14 amino acids. Trimming removed 6 bases from V and 1 base from J; junction bases left unmatched: 6. CDR3 coding DNA: TGCAGCGTCACAGGGGCCCCATCCTACAATGAGCAGTTCTTC. Translated: CSVTGAPSYNEQFF.

The chain uses TRBV29-1 and TRBJ2-7; D is uncertain. The CDR3 length is 14 residues. Germline V gene sequence: CDR1 SQVTM, CDR2 ANQGSEA. V lost 7 bases and J 0 bases, leaving 16 bases between the germline ends. The DNA of the CDR3 is TGCAGCGGCAAAACGGACGTAAGCTCCTACGAGCAGTACTTC. This sequence encodes CSGKTDVSSYEQYF.

V and J are TRBV7-2 and TRBJ2-2; possible D gene TRBD2, 6 bases. The CDR3 length is 15 residues. The V end was cut by 6 bases, the J end by 4 bases, with 15 bases between. Germline V lookup: CDR1 SGHTA, CDR2 FQGNSA. In DNA, the CDR3 is TGTGCCAGCAGTCCACGCGGGGCGACCACCGGGGAGCTGTTTTTT. Amino acids: CASSPRGATTGELFF.

This CDR3 is CARVQSGTGGAFF. The CDR3 bases are TGCGCCAGGGTTCAATCCGGGACAGGGGGAGCTTTCTTT. The V call is TRBV5-1, the J call TRBJ1-1; 11 positions match TRBD1. From germline, CDR1 is SGHRS and CDR2 YFSETQ. This CDR3 has 13 amino acids. The junction had 10 bases not matched to a gene; V was cut back by 8 bases and J by 10 bases.

Note on this clone: The same CDR3 can be traced to other DNA sequences in this sample. The chain uses TRBV6-5 and TRBJ1-4; 7 nucleotides agree with TRBD1. CDR1 is MNHEY and CDR2 is SVGAGI in the germline V gene. CDR3 length equals 14 residues. Unmatched junction bases numbered 5, after V lost 6 bases and J lost 4 bases. CDR3 bases: TGTGCCAGCAGCCGACAGGGCGGTAATGAAAAACTGTTTTTT. This translates into CASSRQGGNEKLFF.

The rearrangement uses TRBV13 and TRBJ1-4, with D perhaps TRBD1 (6 bases). This CDR3 is 15 amino acids long. The V gene lost 7 bases and the J gene lost 3 bases, with 15 bases spanning the gap. Germline values: CDR1 PRHDT, CDR2 FYEKMQ (reference sequence). The CDR3 loop is CASTWWGRANEKLFF. The CDR3 nucleotides are TGTGCCAGCACTTGGTGGGGGCGGGCTAATGAAAAACTGTTTTTT.

Ten or more counts support this clone. One junction end disagrees with the germline gene, perhaps due to a read error. The rearrangement uses TRBV28 and TRBJ1-2; TRBD1 agrees at 9 bases. The CDR3 sequence is 13 residues long. The germline V gene has CDR1 MDHEN and CDR2 SYDVKM. In DNA, the CDR3 is TGTGCCAGCAGTTTAGAACAGACAGGGGGTCGACTCTTC. It yields the protein CASSLEQTGGRLF.

The chain couples TRBV25-1 to TRBJ2-1; unclear D gene. Germline loops: CDR1 MGHDK, CDR2 SYGVNS. V lost 4 bases, J lost 4 bases, and 11 bases lay in between. This CDR3 region has 14 residues. DNA of the CDR3: TGTGCCAGCAGTGGGCTGGACGGGTACAATGAGCAGTTCTTC. Translated: CASSGLDGYNEQFF.

The chain combines TRBV11-2 with TRBJ2-1, with TRBD2 matching over 8 bases. CDR1 is SGHAT, CDR2 FQNNGV, per germline. The CDR3 extends over 16 amino acids. V lost 5 bases to trimming and J lost 6 bases; unmatched junction nucleotides: 12. CDR3 in DNA: TGTGCCAGCAGCCTCTCGGGGGGGACGCCAGGCAATGAGCAGTTCTTC. Its protein product is CASSLSGGTPGNEQFF.

The chain couples TRBV7-3 to TRBJ2-1, with D hard to call. Germline CDR1 SGHTA, CDR2 FQGTGA. V lost 0 bases and J lost 6, with 3 bases in between. The CDR3 has 12 amino acids. CDR3: CASSLTRNEQFF. DNA for the CDR3: TGTGCCAGCAGCTTAACTCGCAATGAGCAGTTCTTC.

The CDR3 nucleotides read TGCGCCAGCAGCGAGTTGGGTGAGCAGTTCTTC. Protein: CASSELGEQFF. The chain links TRBV5-1 to TRBJ2-1, with D uncertain. This CDR3 has 11 residues. V gave up 4 bases and J gave up 9 bases, with 8 bases separating them. Germline CDR1 reads SGHRS; CDR2 reads YFSETQ. Full variable domain (remainder filled in from reference TRBV5-1 and TRBJ2-1): KAGVTQTPRYLIKTRGQQVTLSCSPISGHRSVSWYQQTPGQGLQFLFEYFSETQRNKGNFPGRFSGRQFSNSRSEMNVSTLELGDSALYLCASSELGEQFFGPGTRLTVL.